This TCR beta chain derives from a study of vaccination effects on CD4 cells after COVID-19. The overall study: All participants had two doses of either the BNT162b2 or mRNA-1273 vaccine. Study-level results: Convalescents' spike-reactive clones after vaccination were mainly made up of new clones that the vaccine induced.

As regards this clone: Its cognate antigen is unknown.

With 0 bases removed from V and 8 bases from J, the gap between germline ends came to 8 bases. The germline V gene has CDR1 SGDLS and CDR2 YYNGEE. The length of the CDR3 is 13 residues. The ViraFEST assay expanded antigen-specific CD4+ T cells with viral peptide pools before sequencing. Cultured cells yielded isolated CD4+ T cells after less than 11 days. PCR confirmed that the person was infected with SARS-CoV-2 between March and December 2020. On both days 3 and 7, half of the culture medium was replaced with IL-2 medium. Repertoires were generated with immunoSEQ multiplex PCR, while TCRdb's copy carries only in-frame clones and drops some. The sample lists 55,000 to 90,000 clones, roughly 73% occurring once.

This sample comprised CD4+ T cells from PBMCs cultured with HIV peptides, obtained before COVID-19 vaccination. Noted subset: HIV-1 Nef peptide pool negative control/reference culture. The TCR sequence derives from a human donor who had a prior SARS-CoV-2 infection. This chain uses TRBV9 with TRBJ2-2, with D uncertain. CDR3 DNA: TGTGCCAGCAGCGTAGTGCTCAGGGGGGAGCTGTTTTTT. Its protein is CASSVVLRGELFF.